A selection of T cell receptor beta chains follows, all from one sample in a study of blood T cell repertoires in COVID-19. TCRdb's table, derived via immunoSEQ multiplex PCR, lists solely in-frame clones and lacks some. The sample lists roughly 220,000 clones, 84% occurring once. The sample taken for sequencing was peripheral blood. These receptors were collected from a woman aged 40 to 50 who had recovered from COVID-19. Each CDR3 is given with its conserved first and last residue. D genes are given only for firm matches.

D: .; V: TRBV30; J: TRBJ1-5; CDR3: CAWGEGDSNQPQHF
D: .; V: TRBV7-9; J: TRBJ2-7; CDR3: CATAVSYEQYF
D: TRBD2; V: TRBV9; J: TRBJ2-7; CDR3: CASSVEAGGPGEQYF
D: .; V: TRBV19; J: TRBJ2-7; CDR3: CASSMAVRSYEQYF
D: TRBD1; V: TRBV18; J: TRBJ1-1; CDR3: CASSTTGGVSSTEAFF
D: TRBD2; V: TRBV9; J: TRBJ2-3; CDR3: CASSVGNTGSTSGGYYTSTDTQYF
D: TRBD1; V: TRBV2; J: TRBJ2-3; CDR3: CASIAGTGVTDTQYF
D: .; V: TRBV3-1/TRBV3-2; J: TRBJ1-1; CDR3: CASSQEGGDTEAFF
D: .; V: TRBV28; J: TRBJ1-3; CDR3: CASSPPPGNTIYF
D: .; V: TRBV7-9; J: TRBJ2-6; CDR3: CASLGVSDVLTF
D: .; V: TRBV7-9; J: TRBJ1-2; CDR3: CAWGGSRALTSFNF
D: TRBD2; V: TRBV28; J: TRBJ2-3; CDR3: CASSFRRGGRSDTQYF
D: .; V: TRBV9; J: TRBJ1-6; CDR3: CASSVLKGGSPLHF
D: .; V: TRBV6-2/TRBV6-3; J: TRBJ2-3; CDR3: CASSYRGLNTQYF
D: TRBD1; V: TRBV7-6; J: TRBJ1-2; CDR3: CASSADRANGYTF
D: TRBD2; V: TRBV9; J: TRBJ2-1; CDR3: CASSVLAGAYNEQFF
D: TRBD1; V: TRBV18; J: TRBJ1-6; CDR3: CASSQGQGGSPLHF
D: .; V: TRBV5-4; J: TRBJ2-3; CDR3: CASSLDSTDTQYF